This TCR beta chain was observed in a study of metastatic and nonmetastatic thyroid tumors. Turning to the study itself: Comparison of repertoires was carried out across blood and tumor or nodule tissue from malignant and benign thyroid patients. Findings and caveats of the study: Relative to benign nodules, malignant thyroid tumors were reportedly characterized by significantly elevated TCR beta diversity in blood and tumor.

The sample holds many counts of this clone. Its matching antigen is unknown. In the original workflow: The study built a papillary thyroid cancer distant-metastasis classifier from CDR3 differences across clinicopathological groups. MiXCR reprocessed the PCR reads for TCRdb. Here the V and J calls rest on TCRdb's processing, not on the authors' analysis. The data contain approximately 17,000 clones, about a quarter of them singletons. Each patient came to thyroid surgery without any prior treatment (of any kind). Germline values: CDR1 MNHNS, CDR2 SASEGT. The CDR3 spans 14 residues. J gave up 4 bases and V 3 bases, and 2 bases lay outside the gene matches.

This clonotype was obtained from a female donor with papillary thyroid cancer or a benign thyroid nodule (not recorded which). Some clones in this sample may be carry-over from other donors' samples. V is TRBV6-1 and J is TRBJ2-3; 9 bases map to TRBD2. What was sequenced was tumor tissue. The CDR3 is CASSDGGGADTQYF. The CDR3 nucleotides are TGTGCCAGCAGTGACGGCGGGGGGGCAGATACGCAGTATTTT.